This T cell receptor (beta chain) comes out of a study of blood T cells in healthy people across ages. A second PCR of about 7 to 12 cycles used a sample-barcoded 5' primer and a J-beta primer mix. TCRdb re-analysed the 5' RACE reads in MiXCR, keeping a single row per CDR3 protein. Found here are over 1,500,000 distinct CDR3 sequences, roughly 49% of them singletons; the top ten hold around 2.1%. Trimming left V 3 bases short and J 2 bases short, with 16 bases between. The length of the CDR3 is 16 residues. Germline assignment: CDR1 MNHNY and CDR2 SVGAGI (reference sequence). The sample comprised blood. The sequence derives from a woman aged 40 to 49 in good health. This chain joins TRBV6-6 and TRBJ2-5; no firm D call. The CDR3 DNA is TGTGCCAGCAGTTATACGGGTTCGGGTAAACAAGAGACCCAGTACTTC. This encodes CASSYTGSGKQETQYF.